This T cell receptor (beta chain) was sequenced in a study of PD-1 blockade in classical Hodgkin lymphoma. As for time point: cycle 4 day 1 (C4D1), after less than seven weeks of nivolumab. Relapses following autologous stem cell transplantation were seen in all patients, with brentuximab vedotin exposure varying. Using immunoSEQ multiplex PCR, the repertoire was profiled, and TCRdb retains in-frame clones only, with some absent. Of roughly 30,000 clones listed, around 81% are singletons. Germline values: CDR1 SGHRS, CDR2 YFSETQ. This CDR3 comprises 17 residues. Trimming cost V 2 bases and J 0 bases, with 14 bases left between them.

The chain uses TRBV5-1 and TRBJ2-2, with D possibly TRBD2 on 6 matching bases. This TCR came from a human donor with classical Hodgkin lymphoma. Sequencing was performed on peripheral blood mononuclear cells (PBMCs), taken before the fourth cycle of nivolumab. The CDR3 loop is CASSLGGTSTNTGELFF. The CDR3 DNA is TGCGCCAGCAGCTTAGGAGGGACGAGCACGAACACCGGGGAGCTGTTTTTT.